Each of the 21 T cell receptor beta chains below was sequenced from the same sample in a study of T-cell reconstitution after alpha-beta-depleted transplantation in children. Preparing the TCRbeta library involved the use of unique molecular identifiers. MiXCR, run by TCRdb on the PCR reads, gives a single entry per CDR3 protein. The sample holds almost 400,000 distinct CDR3 sequences; around 21% are singletons and the top ten take 3.5% to 4%. The specimen was PBMCs from the stem cell graft donor, collected from the stem cell graft. All receptors derive from a human donor who donated a stem cell graft to a child with acute myeloid leukemia.

This clonotype was observed many times. The chain joins TRBV6-5 to TRBJ2-7, with D uncertain. V gave up 0 bases and J gave up 2 bases, with 8 bases separating them. The CDR3 covers 14 residues. Germline CDR1 MNHEY, CDR2 SVGAGI. CDR3 bases: TGTGCCAGCAGTTACTCGGCAGAAGCCTACGAGCAGTACTTC. It encodes CASSYSAEAYEQYF.

The rearrangement uses TRBV6-1 and TRBJ2-1, with 15 bases matching TRBD2. Trimming at V came to 2 bases and at J to 0 bases, leaving 5 bases not matched to a gene. In germline, CDR1 is MNHNS, CDR2 SASEGT. The CDR3 totals 19 residues. The CDR3 sequence is CASSEFGTSGGSSYNEQFF. The CDR3 DNA reads as TGTGCCAGCAGTGAATTCGGGACTAGCGGGGGGAGCTCCTACAATGAGCAGTTCTTC.

CDR3 coding DNA: TGTGCCAGCAGTTTACCTCGGCGCACTAGAAGGAACCGCTACGAGCAGTACTTC. Translation: CASSLPRRTRRNRYEQYF. The chain carries TRBV28 and TRBJ2-7, with TRBD2 as a possible D gene (5 bases). The CDR3 is 18 amino acids. CDR1 is MDHEN and CDR2 is SYDVKM in the germline V gene. V was pared by 2 bases and J by 3 bases, with 23 bases between.

This chain uses TRBV5-5 with TRBJ2-6; TRBD1 agrees at 7 bases. In germline, CDR1 is SGHKS, CDR2 YYEKEE (reference sequence). Trimming at V came to 3 bases and at J to 2 bases, leaving 8 bases not matched to a gene. The CDR3 contains 17 residues. The CDR3 DNA sequence: TGTGCCAGCAGCTCCTGGACAGGCCGGGCTGGGGCCAACGTCCTGACTTTC. The encoded protein is CASSSWTGRAGANVLTF.

The CDR3 spells CASRDRGTGELFF. The DNA for the CDR3 is TGTGCCAGCAGGGACAGGGGCACCGGGGAGCTGTTTTTT. The J gene is TRBJ2-2, the V gene TRBV6-1; TRBD1 matches at 9 bases. From germline, CDR1 is MNHNS and CDR2 SASEGT. J gave up 4 bases and V 6 bases, and 0 bases lay outside the gene matches. The CDR3 is 13 residues long.

This clonotype has only a few counts. V is TRBV14 and J is TRBJ2-7; D possibly corresponds to TRBD2 (7 bases). V was cut by 0 bases and J by 7 bases, with 22 bases left in between. From germline, CDR1 is SGHDN and CDR2 FVKESK. The CDR3 consists of 17 residues. CDR3 residues: CASSQDEFASGGGEQYF. The CDR3 DNA sequence: TGTGCCAGCAGCCAAGATGAATTCGCTAGCGGAGGGGGAGAGCAGTACTTC.

The chain carries TRBV25-1 and TRBJ1-4, with 10 bases matching TRBD1. The CDR3 runs to 15 residues. Germline CDR1 MGHDK, CDR2 SYGVNS. V shed 1 base and J 6 bases; nucleotides not matched to a gene: 2. In nucleotides, the CDR3 is TGTGCCAGCAGTGAATGGGGACAGGGGTATGAAAAACTGTTTTTT. Translated, it gives CASSEWGQGYEKLFF.

This clonotype was observed a few times. The chain joins TRBV29-1 to TRBJ1-1; D perhaps matches TRBD1 (5 bases). In germline, CDR1 is SQVTM, CDR2 ANQGSEA. This CDR3 is 12 amino acids long. V was clipped by 5 bases and J by 5 bases, with 12 bases between them. CDR3 in amino acids: CSVFAGGTEAFF. The CDR3, as DNA: TGCAGCGTTTTTGCGGGGGGGACTGAAGCTTTCTTT.

This clonotype appeared once. The chain combines TRBV28 with TRBJ1-5; D not certain. This CDR3 has 14 amino acids. Germline V lookup: CDR1 MDHEN, CDR2 SYDVKM. V shed 4 bases and J shed 2 bases, with 9 bases lying between them. The CDR3 DNA follows: TGTGCCAGCAGTTCCAGGTATGGCAATCAGCCCCAGCATTTT. Amino acid sequence: CASSSRYGNQPQHF.

This clonotype was counted only a few times. The J gene is TRBJ2-7, the V gene TRBV10-3, with 7 bases that match TRBD2. There are 15 residues in the CDR3. From germline, CDR1 is ENHRY and CDR2 SYGVKD. Trimming took 2 bases from V and 3 from J; bases not matched to a gene: 7. The CDR3 DNA follows: TGTGCCATCAGTGAGGCTGGGGGAGGGAGCTACGAGCAGTACTTC. This encodes CAISEAGGGSYEQYF.

V usage is TRBV29-1 and J usage is TRBJ2-2, with D perhaps matching TRBD2 (5 bases). CDR1 and CDR2 (germline): SQVTM, ANQGSEA. V was cut by 3 bases and J by 1 base, with 12 bases left in between. The CDR3 has 15 amino acids. The DNA for the CDR3 is TGCAGCGTTGAGCCCAGCGGACGGAACACCGGGGAGCTGTTTTTT. It is translated as CSVEPSGRNTGELFF.

This clonotype was observed a handful of times. The CDR3 coding sequence is TGCGCCAGCAGCCCAGGGGGAATGGACATTCAGTACTTC. It yields the protein CASSPGGMDIQYF. This chain connects TRBV5-1 to TRBJ2-4, with 7 positions matching TRBD1. Per the germline V gene, CDR1 is SGHRS and CDR2 is YFSETQ. V gave up 4 bases and J gave up 8 bases; unmatched junction bases: 6. CDR3 length: 13 residues.

In nucleotides, the CDR3 is TGTGCCAGCAGCCCTGGGGGAACAACAGATACGCAGTATTTT. Translated, it gives CASSPGGTTDTQYF. V gene TRBV7-3 combines with J gene TRBJ2-3; either TRBD1 or TRBD2 may fit D (5 bases each). Germline V gives CDR1 SGHTA, CDR2 FQGTGA. This CDR3 spans 14 amino acids. V gave up 5 bases and J gave up 3 bases, with 12 bases separating them.

This clonotype was picked up one time. This chain joins TRBV7-9 and TRBJ2-2; 7 bases are shared with TRBD2. V lost 7 bases and J lost 5; bases outside the gene matches: 10. Germline-derived CDR1 and CDR2 are SEHNR and FQNEAQ (reference sequence). This CDR3 region has 15 residues. The CDR3 DNA reads TGTGCCAGCACCCTCCTAGCGGATTCAACCGGGGAGCTGTTTTTT. It encodes CASTLLADSTGELFF.

With respect to this clonotype: One end of the junction varies from germline; a read error may be responsible. The V gene is TRBV23-1, the J gene TRBJ1-2, with unresolved D. TRBV23-1 is an ORF for which the function is uncertain. The CDR3 is made up of 13 amino acids. The CDR3 here is CASSGKSYGGYTF. The DNA for the CDR3 is TGTGCCAGCAGCGGGAAAAGCTATGGTGGCTACACCTTC.

The chain is built from TRBV7-9 and TRBJ2-1; 8 nucleotides line up with TRBD1. From germline, CDR1 is SEHNR and CDR2 FQNEAQ (reference sequence). V was clipped by 0 bases and J by 9 bases; unmatched bases: 4. This CDR3 is 14 amino acids long. CDR3 in amino acids: CASSLAQGDAEQFF. CDR3 in DNA: TGTGCCAGCAGCTTAGCACAGGGGGACGCTGAGCAGTTCTTC.

The V call is TRBV12-3 or TRBV12-4, the J call TRBJ2-5; 7 bases fit TRBD2. The CDR3 has 19 amino acids. V was clipped by 5 bases and J by 1 base; unmatched bases: 19. For the CDR3, the DNA is TGTGCCAGCAGTGCGCTAAAAATGACCCGGGACTACGTCCAAGAGACCCAGTACTTC. Translated, it gives CASSALKMTRDYVQETQYF.

This clonotype showed up just a few times. The genes are TRBV21-1 and TRBJ2-7; the table's D call of TRBD2 was not tested on the DNA. TRBV21-1 is noted as a pseudogene. The CDR3 consists of 18 residues. CDR3 in amino acids: CASSKLPQLGEGLYEQYF. CDR3 coding DNA: TGTGCCAGCAGCAAATTACCCCAATTGGGGGAGGGCCTCTACGAGCAGTACTTC.

This clonotype turned up a few times. J is TRBJ2-5 and V is TRBV28, with no clear D. The CDR3 spans 11 residues. The V end lost 6 bases, the J end lost 5 bases, and 7 bases lay between the germline ends. Germline V gives CDR1 MDHEN, CDR2 SYDVKM. In DNA, the CDR3 is TGTGCCAGCAGCGCGGCGGAGACCCAGTACTTC. Amino acid sequence: CASSAAETQYF.

This clonotype was observed at least ten times. The chain employs TRBV5-1 and TRBJ2-1; tentatively, D is TRBD2 (6 bases). Germline lookup yields CDR1 SGHRS and CDR2 YFSETQ. The CDR3 totals 13 residues. V lost 0 bases and J 10 bases, leaving 11 bases between the germline ends. The DNA for the CDR3 is TGCGCCAGCAGCTTGGCTGGGGGGTGGGAGCAGTTCTTC. Amino acids: CASSLAGGWEQFF.

This clonotype occurred many times. This chain uses TRBV7-2 with TRBJ2-2; D is unclear. CDR3 length equals 13 residues. The germline V gene encodes CDR1 SGHTA and CDR2 FQGNSA. Trimming took off 4 bases at V and 0 bases at J, with 3 bases between the two ends. This chain's CDR3 is CASSSTNTGELFF. The DNA for the CDR3 is TGTGCCAGCAGCTCCACGAACACCGGGGAGCTGTTTTTT.